The subject of this entry is one T cell receptor beta chain. Germline lookup yields CDR1 MNHEY and CDR2 SMNVEV (reference sequence). CDR3 size: 17 residues. V was clipped by 2 bases and J by 2 bases, with 15 bases between them. This sample is drawn from a study of blood T cells in healthy people across ages. Alongside a J-beta primer mix, a sample-barcoded 5' primer served in a second PCR lasting about 7 to 12 cycles. TCRdb re-derived calls from the 5' RACE reads in MiXCR, one entry per CDR3 protein. The profile shows about 1,600,000 distinct CDR3 sequences, about 40% of them singletons. The rearrangement uses TRBV27 and TRBJ2-2, with a weak D call TRBD2 (6 bases). The clonotype originates from a young woman in good health. The specimen sequenced was blood. The CDR3 nucleotides read TGTGCCAGCAGTTTACCCTCCGGGGGTTCTAACACCGGGGAGCTGTTTTTT. Translating gives CASSLPSGGSNTGELFF.